These 7 T cell receptor beta chains were sequenced from one sample in a study of T-cell reconstitution after alpha-beta-depleted transplantation in children. Unique molecular identifiers featured in how the TCRbeta library was prepared. In TCRdb, the PCR reads were re-called with MiXCR into one record per CDR3 protein. The data hold under 350,000 distinct CDR3 sequences, with 9.5% to 10% observed a single time. Sequencing was performed on PBMCs from the stem cell graft donor, taken from the stem cell graft. The receptors originated from a human donor who donated a stem cell graft to a child with SCID.

This clonotype was seen a few times. V usage is TRBV20-1 and J usage is TRBJ1-1; perhaps TRBD1 as D (5 bases). This CDR3 has 11 residues. Germline V gene lookup returns CDR1 DFQATT and CDR2 SNEGSKA (reference sequence). Trimming took 5 bases from V and 6 from J, leaving 10 bases between them. Here the CDR3 DNA reads TGCAGTGCTCCAGGGTGGGCTGAAGCTTTCTTT. It encodes CSAPGWAEAFF.

The V and J genes are TRBV12-3 or TRBV12-4 and TRBJ1-2, with unresolved D. Trimming cost V 7 bases and J 4 bases, with 13 bases left between them. This CDR3 comprises 13 residues. CDR3 amino acids: CASKAASIYGYTF. CDR3 coding DNA: TGTGCCAGCAAGGCAGCCAGTATCTATGGCTACACCTTC.

In its sample, this clonotype was seen a few times. This rearrangement joins TRBV7-8 to TRBJ2-7; no definite D call. Germline CDR1 SGHVS, CDR2 FQNEAQ. Between the trimmed V and J ends, which lost 0 bases and 0 bases, there was a span of 12 bases. This CDR3 is 16 amino acids long. The chain's CDR3 is CASSLALVVGSYEQYF. The CDR3 DNA follows: TGTGCCAGCAGCTTAGCGTTGGTTGTCGGCTCCTACGAGCAGTACTTC.

This chain joins TRBV4-1 and TRBJ1-4; D not certain. Germline assignment: CDR1 MGHRA and CDR2 YSYEKL. This CDR3 region has 18 residues. V was cut by 1 base and J by 2 bases, with 17 bases left in between. CDR3 sequence: CASSQAAGRLTTNEKLFF. In DNA, the CDR3 is TGCGCCAGCAGCCAAGCGGCAGGACGGCTAACGACTAATGAAAAACTGTTTTTT.

The chain links TRBV5-5 to TRBJ2-7, with 10 positions matching TRBD1. V gave up 4 bases and J gave up 2 bases; unmatched junction bases: 9. The CDR3 consists of 16 residues. Germline CDR1 SGHKS, CDR2 YYEKEE (reference sequence). The chain's CDR3 is CASSASGTGATYEQYF. CDR3 sequence (DNA): TGTGCCAGCAGCGCATCCGGGACAGGGGCCACCTACGAGCAGTACTTC.

This chain joins TRBV12-3 or TRBV12-4 and TRBJ2-1; TRBD2 agrees at 8 bases. V was clipped by 5 bases and J by 14 bases; unmatched bases: 5. This CDR3 comprises 11 residues. As DNA, the CDR3 is TGTGCCAGCAGTATGCGGGAGGAGGAGTTCTTC. Protein sequence: CASSMREEEFF.

This clonotype was counted only a few times. This chain connects TRBV6-5 to TRBJ1-1, with 9 bases lining up with TRBD1. The germline V gene has CDR1 MNHEY and CDR2 SVGAGI. This CDR3 is 15 amino acids long. V dropped 0 bases and J dropped 5; count of bases not matched to a gene: 4. The CDR3 DNA follows: TGTGCCAGCAGTTACTCGGGACAGGGTAGGACTGAAGCTTTCTTT. Its translation is CASSYSGQGRTEAFF.